One and the same sample provided the 23 T cell receptor beta chains below, sequenced in a study of T cell repertoires in cytomegalovirus infection. TCRdb recomputed calls from the reads with MiXCR, one row per CDR3 protein. Here the sample spans roughly 500,000 distinct CDR3 sequences, about 15% being singletons. Sequenced: CD8+ T cells from PBMCs. Receptors were obtained from a human donor in good health (CMV status not recorded). Some clones in this sample may be carry-over from other donors' samples.

In its sample, this clonotype was seen many times. The V and J genes are TRBV20-1 and TRBJ2-1, with D perhaps matching TRBD2 (6 bases). The V gene lost 1 base and the J gene lost 5 bases, with 18 bases spanning the gap. CDR1 DFQATT and CDR2 SNEGSKA come from the germline V gene (reference sequence). The CDR3 has 16 residues. CDR3: CSARGWGGISHNEQFF. The CDR3 DNA reads as TGCAGTGCTAGAGGGTGGGGCGGGATTAGCCACAATGAGCAGTTCTTC.

Only a few counts were recorded for this clonotype. This CDR3 is CATSRDRGLLNEQYF. The DNA of the CDR3 is TGTGCCACCAGCAGAGATCGGGGGCTACTAAACGAGCAGTACTTC. The chain combines TRBV15 with TRBJ2-7; D may be TRBD1 or TRBD2 (6 bases each). CDR1 is LNHNV and CDR2 is YYDKDF in the germline V gene (reference sequence). The ends were cut back, 0 bases at V and 5 bases at J, with 14 bases in the middle. CDR3 length equals 15 residues.

The gene calls are TRBV9 and TRBJ2-2; the match to TRBD2 covers 11 bases. Germline CDR1 SGDLS, CDR2 YYNGEE. The CDR3 loop spans 18 amino acids. Unmatched junction bases numbered 8, after V lost 0 bases and J lost 4 bases. The CDR3: CASSVGVTSGDVTGELFF. DNA of the CDR3: TGTGCCAGCAGCGTAGGGGTGACTAGCGGGGATGTCACCGGGGAGCTGTTTTTT. The full variable domain, completed using reference TRBV9 and TRBJ2-2, is DSGVTQTPKHLITATGQRVTLRCSPRSGDLSVYWYQQSLDQGLQFLIQYYNGEERAKGNILERFSAQQFPDLHSELNLSSLELGDSALYFCASSVGVTSGDVTGELFFGEGSRLTVL.

This clonotype was found many times. The chain links TRBV14 to TRBJ1-2; TRBD1 agrees at 9 bases. Germline V CDR1 and CDR2: SGHDN, FVKESK. Trimming at V came to 5 bases and at J to 2 bases, leaving 6 bases not matched to a gene. This CDR3 has 15 residues. CDR3 DNA sequence: TGTGCCAGCAGCGCTGGGACAGGGAAAAACTATGGCTACACCTTC. Translated: CASSAGTGKNYGYTF.

V and J are TRBV29-1 and TRBJ2-6; D gene uncertain. CDR3 length equals 13 residues. V was shortened by 4 bases and J by 4 bases, with 8 bases between the two germline ends. Germline values: CDR1 SQVTM, CDR2 ANQGSEA. CDR3 bases: TGCAGCGTTGCCGGGCCCGGGGCCAACGTCCTGACTTTC. Translated, it gives CSVAGPGANVLTF.

This clonotype was counted ten times or more. V gene TRBV7-6 combines with J gene TRBJ1-6; TRBD1 matches at 9 bases. This CDR3 comprises 15 residues. The germline CDR1 and CDR2 sequences are SGHVS and FNYEAQ. Germline trimming cut 5 bases from V and 9 bases from J; bases unmatched to any gene: 8. The CDR3 nucleotides are TGTGCCAGCAGCCCCGGGACAGGGCGAAGTTCACCCCTCCACTTT. Translating gives CASSPGTGRSSPLHF.

V gene TRBV12-3 or TRBV12-4 combines with J gene TRBJ2-7; 12 nucleotides agree with TRBD2. V was clipped by 7 bases and J by 7 bases; unmatched bases: 11. The length of the CDR3 is 15 residues. The CDR3 spells CASNSSSGGAGEQYF. CDR3 DNA: TGTGCCAGCAACTCATCTAGCGGGGGGGCCGGAGAGCAGTACTTC.

Details on this clonotype: Lacking the conserved final phenylalanine or tryptophan, this CDR3 likely reflects a read error. The chain has TRBV27 and TRBJ2-3; tentative D call: TRBD1 (5 bases). The CDR3 covers 14 residues. Looked up from germline, CDR1 is MNHEY and CDR2 is SMNVEV (reference sequence). V dropped 3 bases and J dropped 4 bases, with 11 bases sitting between them. CDR3 sequence reads: CASSFRQFADTQYS. For the CDR3, the DNA is TGTGCCAGCAGTTTCAGACAGTTTGCAGATACGCAGTATTCT.

For the CDR3, the DNA is TGCAGTGCTAGAGAAGAAAGCGGGATTGGTTACGAGCAGTACTTC. It specifies CSAREESGIGYEQYF. The chain carries TRBV20-1 and TRBJ2-7, with 7 bases aligning to TRBD2. The junction had 9 bases not matched to a gene; V was cut back by 0 bases and J by 4 bases. This CDR3 contains 15 residues. CDR1 and CDR2 (germline): DFQATT, SNEGSKA (reference sequence).

V and J are TRBV19 and TRBJ1-1; D gene unclear. V dropped 7 bases and J dropped 4 bases, with 13 bases sitting between them. This CDR3 has 13 residues. Germline CDR1 is LNHDA and CDR2 is SQIVND (reference sequence). The CDR3 sequence is CASKSDLFTEAFF. CDR3 bases: TGTGCCAGTAAGTCGGATTTATTCACTGAAGCTTTCTTT.

Note on this clonotype: This could be a read error, since a much larger clone is one nucleotide away. Here the CDR3 omits its conserved ending phenylalanine or tryptophan, so a read error is the likely source. The rearrangement links TRBV10-3 to TRBJ2-7; a possible D gene is TRBD1 (5 bases). This CDR3 comprises 14 residues. V was trimmed by 0 bases and J by 3 bases, leaving 9 bases between them. Germline-derived CDR1 and CDR2 are ENHRY and SYGVKD. The CDR3 region has the DNA TGTGCCATCAGTGAGTCGGGCAGGGACTACGAGCAGTACTTA. Its protein product is CAISESGRDYEQYL.

This clonotype was seen ten or more times. The genes are TRBV14 and TRBJ2-2, with 10 bases fitting TRBD1. Germline V CDR1 and CDR2: SGHDN, FVKESK. The V and J ends lost 5 bases and 5 bases, in that order; junction bases with no gene match: 8. The CDR3 spans 16 residues. CDR3 in amino acids: CASSWDRGRSTGELFF. The CDR3 bases are TGTGCCAGCAGCTGGGACAGGGGCCGTAGTACCGGGGAGCTGTTTTTT.

The sample holds many counts of this clonotype. J is TRBJ2-1 and V is TRBV7-9; 10 nucleotides line up with TRBD2. V was pared by 3 bases and J by 7 bases, with 9 bases of the junction left unmatched. Germline loops: CDR1 SEHNR, CDR2 FQNEAQ (reference sequence). The CDR3 totals 16 residues. The CDR3 sequence: CASSFVAGGQRNEQFF. CDR3 coding DNA: TGTGCCAGCAGCTTTGTAGCGGGGGGACAGAGAAATGAGCAGTTCTTC.

This clonotype was detected ten times or more. This chain connects TRBV10-3 to TRBJ2-7; D unclear. Trimming stripped 3 bases from V and 2 bases from J, with 5 bases between. The CDR3 has 12 residues. Germline V gene data show CDR1 as ENHRY and CDR2 as SYGVKD. This CDR3 is CAISDETYEQYF. The CDR3 nucleotides are TGTGCCATCAGTGACGAAACCTACGAGCAGTACTTC.

The chain is built from TRBV5-8 and TRBJ1-1; D is possibly TRBD1 (5 bases). The CDR3 has 13 amino acids. V was cut by 6 bases and J by 4 bases, with 13 bases left in between. CDR1 and CDR2 from the germline V gene are SGHTS and YDEGEE. The CDR3 is CASTLTGGTEAFF. The CDR3, as DNA: TGTGCCAGCACCCTCACTGGGGGCACTGAAGCTTTCTTT.

V usage is TRBV6-5 and J usage is TRBJ1-2; D not resolved. Germline CDR1 reads MNHEY; CDR2 reads SVGAGI. This CDR3 region has 16 residues. The V end was cut by 6 bases, the J end by 1 base, with 18 bases between. The CDR3 sequence is CASRNNRPARNYGYTF. CDR3 bases: TGTGCCAGCAGAAACAACCGGCCTGCCCGTAACTATGGCTACACCTTC.

This clonotype was seen ten or more times. The chain joins TRBV7-9 to TRBJ1-1; D possibly corresponds to TRBD1 (5 bases). The CDR3 has 14 amino acids. V was cut by 2 bases and J by 5 bases, with 12 bases left in between. Germline V CDR1 and CDR2: SEHNR, FQNEAQ (reference sequence). The CDR3 region has the DNA TGTGCCAGCAGCTTAAGGCCCTACAGGACTGAAGCTTTCTTT. This sequence encodes CASSLRPYRTEAFF.

At least ten counts were recorded for this clonotype. V and J are TRBV27 and TRBJ1-2; TRBD1 matches 8 bases. V shed 4 bases and J 4 bases; nucleotides not matched to a gene: 8. The length of the CDR3 is 15 residues. Germline CDR1 MNHEY, CDR2 SMNVEV (reference sequence). CDR3 loop: CASSSAGGAGYGYTF. The CDR3 coding sequence is TGTGCCAGCAGTTCCGCAGGGGGCGCGGGCTATGGCTACACCTTC.

There are many counts of this clonotype. DNA of the CDR3: TGTGCCAGCAGCTCGGGACAGATCTACGAGCAGTACTTC. It is translated as CASSSGQIYEQYF. V is TRBV7-9 and J is TRBJ2-7; 7 bases are shared with TRBD1. Germline assignment: CDR1 SEHNR and CDR2 FQNEAQ (reference sequence). CDR3 length: 13 residues. V lost 4 bases and J lost 3; bases outside the gene matches: 3.

This clonotype was seen many times. V and J are TRBV7-6 and TRBJ2-1; TRBD1 or TRBD2 may be the D gene (5 bases each). Trimming stripped 3 bases from V and 6 bases from J, with 9 bases between. CDR1 and CDR2 (germline): SGHVS, FNYEAQ. The CDR3 spans 13 residues. CDR3 loop: CASSLSGGNEQFF. The CDR3 nucleotides read TGTGCCAGCAGCTTGAGTGGGGGCAATGAGCAGTTCTTC.

This clonotype was observed a single time. The junction and the germline gene differ at one end; a read error may be behind it. V gene TRBV9 combines with J gene TRBJ1-2; possibly TRBD1 for D (6 bases). Germline loops: CDR1 SGDLS, CDR2 YYNGEE. There are 16 residues in the CDR3. CDR3 DNA: TGTTCCAGCAGCGCCCCCGACAGGCTCGAAGGCTATGGCTACACCTTC. Amino acids: CSSSAPDRLEGYGYTF.

The chain is built from TRBV6-6 and TRBJ1-1; D uncertain. Germline lookup yields CDR1 MNHNY and CDR2 SVGAGI (reference sequence). The CDR3 length is 11 residues. The V end was cut by 5 bases, the J end by 3 bases, with 4 bases between. Here the CDR3 reads CASSDDTEAFF. The CDR3 DNA reads TGTGCCAGCAGTGACGACACTGAAGCTTTCTTT.

Ten or more counts support this clonotype. The rearrangement joins TRBV27 to TRBJ2-5; 7 nucleotides align to TRBD1. The V segment lost 5 bases and the J segment 4 bases; nucleotides outside the gene matches: 4. The CDR3 totals 13 residues. The germline gives CDR1 MNHEY, CDR2 SMNVEV (reference sequence). The DNA of the CDR3 is TGTGCCAGCAGTAGGGGGCCTAGAGAGACCCAGTACTTC. Amino acids: CASSRGPRETQYF.